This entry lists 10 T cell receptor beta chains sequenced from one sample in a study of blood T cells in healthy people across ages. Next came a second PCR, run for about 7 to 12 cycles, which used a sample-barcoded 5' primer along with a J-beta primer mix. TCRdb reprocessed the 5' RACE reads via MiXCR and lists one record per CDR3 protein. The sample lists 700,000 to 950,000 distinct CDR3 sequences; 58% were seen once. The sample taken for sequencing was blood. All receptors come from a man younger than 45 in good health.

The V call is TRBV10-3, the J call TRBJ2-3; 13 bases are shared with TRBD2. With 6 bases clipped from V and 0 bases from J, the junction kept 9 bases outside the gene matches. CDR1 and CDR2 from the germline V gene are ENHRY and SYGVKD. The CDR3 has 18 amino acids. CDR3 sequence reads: CAIREGQGLAGSTDTQYF. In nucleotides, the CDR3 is TGTGCCATCAGGGAGGGCCAGGGACTAGCGGGGAGCACAGATACGCAGTATTTT.

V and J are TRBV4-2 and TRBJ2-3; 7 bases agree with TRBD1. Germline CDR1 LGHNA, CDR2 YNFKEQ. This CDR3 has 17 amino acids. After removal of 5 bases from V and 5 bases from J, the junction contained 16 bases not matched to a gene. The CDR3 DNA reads TGTGCCAGCAGCTCCTCGGACAGGCCGATCCAGGGAGATACGCAGTATTTT. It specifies CASSSSDRPIQGDTQYF.

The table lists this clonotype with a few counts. CDR3 DNA sequence: TGTGCCAGCAGCCCCGCCGGACGTGAGACCCAGTACTTC. It is translated as CASSPAGRETQYF. The V gene is TRBV7-2, the J gene TRBJ2-7; no reliable D call. The J call may be in error: the DNA end matches TRBJ2-5 better. The CDR3 covers 13 residues. Germline values: CDR1 SGHTA, CDR2 FQGNSA.

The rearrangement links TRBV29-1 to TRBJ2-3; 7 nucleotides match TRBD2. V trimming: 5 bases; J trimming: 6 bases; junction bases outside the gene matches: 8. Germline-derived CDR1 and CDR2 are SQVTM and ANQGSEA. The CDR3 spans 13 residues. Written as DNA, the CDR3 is TGCAGCGTTATTCGGACTAGTAGGGATACGCAGTATTTT. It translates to CSVIRTSRDTQYF.

In DNA, the CDR3 is TGCAGTGCTACCCCGGACGGCTCCTACGAGCAGTACTTC. Protein: CSATPDGSYEQYF. The chain uses TRBV20-1 and TRBJ2-7; D is uncertain. The CDR3 extends over 13 amino acids. Trimming left V 4 bases short and J 0 bases short, with 10 bases between. CDR1 and CDR2 (germline): DFQATT, SNEGSKA (reference sequence).

CDR3 DNA: TGCGCCAGCAGCTTGGCGACAGGGGCCTTCTGGGAGCAGTACTTC. Residues: CASSLATGAFWEQYF. The rearrangement joins TRBV5-1 to TRBJ2-7; 8 positions agree with TRBD1. With 0 bases clipped from V and 7 bases from J, the junction kept 9 bases outside the gene matches. The CDR3 length is 15 residues. CDR1 SGHRS and CDR2 YFSETQ come from the germline V gene.

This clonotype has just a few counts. The CDR3 is CASSLGQIEWYEQYF. The CDR3 DNA is TGTGCCAGCAGTCTGGGACAGATCGAATGGTACGAGCAGTACTTC. The chain links TRBV12-3 or TRBV12-4 to TRBJ2-7; 7 bases fit TRBD1. The CDR3 length is 15 residues. The ends lost 5 bases at V and 4 bases at J; junction bases unmatched: 11.

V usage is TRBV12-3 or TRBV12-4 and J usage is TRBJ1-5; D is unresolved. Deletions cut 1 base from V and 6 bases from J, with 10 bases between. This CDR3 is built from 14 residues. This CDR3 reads CASSLGGSAQPQHF. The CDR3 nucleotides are TGTGCCAGCAGTTTAGGGGGATCGGCTCAGCCCCAGCATTTT.

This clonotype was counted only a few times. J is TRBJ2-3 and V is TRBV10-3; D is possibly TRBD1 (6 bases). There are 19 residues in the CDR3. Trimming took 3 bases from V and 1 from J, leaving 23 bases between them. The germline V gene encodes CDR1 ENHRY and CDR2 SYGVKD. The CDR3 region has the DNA TGTGCCATCAGTGATGACAGGACGGGAAGTAGGAGACGCACAGATACGCAGTATTTT. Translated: CAISDDRTGSRRRTDTQYF.

CDR3: CASTDSYGYTF. The CDR3 nucleotides read TGTGCCAGTACGGACTCATATGGCTACACCTTC. V usage is TRBV6-6 and J usage is TRBJ1-2; no definite D call. CDR1 MNHNY and CDR2 SVGAGI come from the germline V gene (reference sequence). The CDR3 covers 11 residues. The V and J ends lost 9 bases and 5 bases respectively, with 10 bases between them.